The rows below give T cell receptor beta chains drawn from one sample of a study of HIV-infected patients and healthy controls. TCRdb re-called the 5' RACE reads with MiXCR, one entry per CDR3 protein. The sample lists roughly 70,000 distinct CDR3 sequences; about 15% were seen once. Sequences were obtained from CD4+ T cells from blood. Every receptor here comes from a human donor in good health. Both conserved end residues are part of each CDR3. A D gene is named only where the DNA matches it firmly. Rows give clone size only sometimes, using once, few, many, or a class for an expanded clone.

CASILETGGVNTEAFF	TGTGCCAGTATCCTTGAAACAGGCGGGGTGAACACTGAAGCTTTCTTT	-	few	TRBJ1-1	TRBV19
CSARGNQERYEQYF	TGCAGTGCTAGAGGAAATCAGGAAAGGTACGAGCAGTACTTC	-	many	TRBJ2-7	TRBV20-1
CASSAGTGFYTGELFF	TGTGCCAGCAGTGCCGGGACAGGGTTTTACACCGGGGAGCTGTTTTTT	TRBD1	-	TRBJ2-2	TRBV7-9
CAIRGLANYEQYF	TGTGCCATCAGAGGACTAGCTAACTACGAGCAGTACTTC	TRBD2	many	TRBJ2-7	TRBV10-3
CASSAGESGANVLTF	TGCGCCAGCAGCGCCGGGGAGAGTGGGGCCAACGTCCTGACTTTC	-	many	TRBJ2-6	TRBV5-1
CASSQEGGSNTGELFF	TGTGCCAGCAGCCAAGAGGGCGGATCGAACACCGGGGAGCTGTTTTTT	-	few	TRBJ2-2	TRBV4-2
CSVGIPPLYNEQFF	TGCAGCGTTGGGATTCCCCCCCTCTACAATGAGCAGTTCTTC	-	few	TRBJ2-1	TRBV29-1
CASRREGLGYTF	TGTGCCAGCAGGCGAGAGGGCCTTGGCTACACCTTC	-	-	TRBJ1-2	TRBV2
CASSNTFGNTIYF	TGTGCCAGCAGCAATACATTCGGAAACACCATATATTTT	-	few	TRBJ1-3	TRBV7-2
CASRRTAPNTEAFF	TGTGCCAGTAGACGGACAGCGCCCAACACTGAAGCTTTCTTT	-	few	TRBJ1-1	TRBV19